Shown below are 29 T cell receptor beta chains from a single sample sequenced in a study of cytomegalovirus exposure and HLA in healthy donors (dated by TCRdb to the late 2010s). The method behind the library was the immunoSEQ multiplex PCR assay. The multiplex PCR relied on a mix of 60 forward primers for TCR Vbeta segments and 13 reverse primers for TCR Jbeta segments. Entries here come from immuneACCESS through TCRdb and include only in-frame sequences with V and J called. Some clones fail to appear in such tables; in the studies checked, an unresolved V gene covers under half of the shortfall, and the cause of the remainder is unknown. Here the sample has 100,000 or so clones; about two thirds occur a single time. About 5% of the sample is taken by the ten largest. Sequencing used PBMCs. These receptors were obtained from a woman aged 25 to 45 in good health and CMV-seropositive.

The rearrangement links TRBV7-2 to TRBJ2-2, with 8 bases matching TRBD2. The CDR3 loop spans 16 amino acids. Germline CDR1 and CDR2: SGHTA and FQGNSA. V shed 0 bases, J shed 3 bases, and the junction held 3 bases outside the gene matches. CDR3: CASSLAPSGYTGELFF. In DNA, the CDR3 is TGTGCCAGCAGCTTAGCGCCTAGCGGGTACACCGGGGAGCTGTTTTTT.

The chain carries TRBV5-5 and TRBJ2-7, with TRBD1 as a possible D gene (5 bases). Germline CDR1 is SGHKS and CDR2 is YYEKEE (reference sequence). Trimming pared 3 bases from V and 6 bases from J, leaving 10 bases between. This CDR3 has 12 amino acids. CDR3 DNA sequence: TGTGCCAGCAGCTCAGACAGTGGCGAGCAGTACTTC. Its protein product is CASSSDSGEQYF.

The chain employs TRBV30 and TRBJ1-5, with TRBD1 identical over 11 bases. After removal of 0 bases from V and 10 bases from J, the junction contained 5 bases not matched to a gene. The CDR3 consists of 14 residues. Looked up from germline, CDR1 is GTSNPN and CDR2 is SVGIG (reference sequence). In DNA, the CDR3 is TGTGCCTGGAGTGTACGGGACAGGGGGAAACCCCAGCATTTT. Its translation: CAWSVRDRGKPQHF. The variable domain in full, with the rest retrieved from reference TRBV30 and TRBJ1-5, is SQTIHQWPATLVQPVGSPLSLECTVEGTSNPNLYWYRQAAGRGLQLLFYSVGIGQISSEVPQNLSASRPQDRQFILSSKKLLLSDSGFYLCAWSVRDRGKPQHFGDGTRLSIL.

J is TRBJ2-7 and V is TRBV5-1, with D perhaps matching TRBD2 (5 bases). Looked up from germline, CDR1 is SGHRS and CDR2 is YFSETQ. There are 14 residues in the CDR3. Trimming removed 4 bases from V and 0 bases from J, with 11 bases in between. The CDR3 nucleotides are TGCGCCAGCAGCCTCCTAGCCACCTCCTACGAGCAGTACTTC. Encoded protein: CASSLLATSYEQYF.

The V gene is TRBV27, the J gene TRBJ2-5, with D perhaps matching TRBD2 (5 bases). Germline lookup yields CDR1 MNHEY and CDR2 SMNVEV (reference sequence). Trimming took 3 bases from V and 7 from J, leaving 15 bases between them. The CDR3 has 14 amino acids. CDR3 loop: CASSLDSRVRTQYF. The CDR3, as DNA: TGTGCCAGCAGTTTGGACTCTAGAGTGAGGACCCAGTACTTC.

V usage is TRBV5-1 and J usage is TRBJ2-1; possibly TRBD2 for D (5 bases). CDR1 and CDR2 from the germline V gene are SGHRS and YFSETQ. The CDR3 has 14 amino acids. Trimming left V 5 bases short and J 7 bases short, with 16 bases between. CDR3 loop: CASRREAPSNEQFF. The CDR3 DNA reads TGCGCCAGCAGGAGGGAAGCGCCTTCTAATGAGCAGTTCTTC.

This chain joins TRBV9 and TRBJ2-1, with 10 bases identical to TRBD2. Trimming at V came to 3 bases and at J to 2 bases, leaving 2 bases not matched to a gene. The CDR3 has 15 amino acids. Germline assignment: CDR1 SGDLS and CDR2 YYNGEE. The CDR3 loop reads CASSELAGAYNEQFF. The CDR3 DNA reads TGTGCCAGCAGCGAGCTAGCGGGAGCCTACAATGAGCAGTTCTTC.

The rearrangement joins TRBV6-5 to TRBJ2-3, with TRBD1 matching 7 bases. This CDR3 is built from 14 residues. V lost 1 base to trimming and J lost 3 bases; unmatched junction nucleotides: 1. Germline assignment: CDR1 MNHEY and CDR2 SVGAGI. This chain's CDR3 is CASSYLQGTDTQYF. DNA of the CDR3: TGTGCCAGCAGTTACTTACAGGGGACAGATACGCAGTATTTT.

The V gene is TRBV6-1, the J gene TRBJ1-5; D is unclear. This CDR3 comprises 14 residues. Trimming pared 6 bases from V and 4 bases from J, leaving 13 bases between. The germline V gene has CDR1 MNHNS and CDR2 SASEGT. The CDR3 here is CASRQSRLNQPQHF. CDR3 coding DNA: TGTGCCAGCAGACAATCCAGGTTAAATCAGCCCCAGCATTTT.

The chain combines TRBV11-3 with TRBJ2-7; 7 bases match TRBD2. Germline assignment: CDR1 SGHNT and CDR2 YENEEA. Losses at the gene ends were 4 bases for V and 6 bases for J; bases not matched to a gene: 6. The CDR3 spans 13 residues. DNA for the CDR3: TGTGCCAGCAGCTCCATCCGCGGGGGCGAGCAGTACTTC. This translates into CASSSIRGGEQYF.

V usage is TRBV27 and J usage is TRBJ1-2; 9 nucleotides agree with TRBD1. The length of the CDR3 is 14 residues. Germline trimming cut 8 bases from V and 3 bases from J; bases unmatched to any gene: 7. Germline CDR1 is MNHEY and CDR2 is SMNVEV (reference sequence). In DNA, the CDR3 is TGTGCCAGCTCACCGGGACAGGGTCACTATGGCTACACCTTC. The encoded protein is CASSPGQGHYGYTF.

The gene calls are TRBV7-3 and TRBJ1-1; 7 nucleotides align to TRBD1. With V trimmed by 5 bases and J by 1 base, 7 bases remained unmatched. From germline, CDR1 is SGHTA and CDR2 FQGTGA. The CDR3 is 15 amino acids. This CDR3 reads CASSPTGQANTEAFF. CDR3 coding DNA: TGTGCCAGCAGCCCCACTGGACAGGCGAACACTGAAGCTTTCTTT.

The chain links TRBV12-5 to TRBJ2-2; 9 bases agree with TRBD1. CDR1 LGHNT and CDR2 FRNRAP come from the germline V gene. The CDR3 is 17 amino acids. The V and J ends lost 7 bases and 7 bases, in that order; junction bases with no gene match: 16. This CDR3 is CASVPEPGTGRVGELFF. CDR3 nucleotide sequence: TGTGCTAGTGTTCCCGAACCCGGGACAGGGCGCGTCGGGGAGCTGTTTTTT.

The chain couples TRBV7-2 to TRBJ2-1, with TRBD1 matching 8 bases. Per the germline V gene, CDR1 is SGHTA and CDR2 is FQGNSA. This CDR3 contains 16 residues. The V and J ends lost 4 bases and 3 bases, in that order; junction bases with no gene match: 8. CDR3 in amino acids: CASSSQGAGIYNEQFF. Written as DNA, the CDR3 is TGTGCCAGCAGCTCCCAGGGGGCCGGGATCTACAATGAGCAGTTCTTC.

The J gene is TRBJ2-1, the V gene TRBV4-3, with 11 bases fitting TRBD2. The V gene's germline CDR1 is LGHNA and CDR2 YSLEER. The CDR3 extends over 16 amino acids. V was clipped by 3 bases and J by 2 bases; unmatched bases: 3. As DNA, the CDR3 is TGCGCCAGCAGCCACTTAGCGGGGGGGCCCTACAATGAGCAGTTCTTC. It encodes CASSHLAGGPYNEQFF.

In DNA, the CDR3 is TGTGCCATCGGGGCAGGGGGCACCTACGAGCAGTACTTC. This encodes CAIGAGGTYEQYF. The V call is TRBV6-1, the J call TRBJ2-7; 8 positions match TRBD1. Germline CDR1 and CDR2: MNHNS and SASEGT. J gave up 2 bases and V 10 bases, and 7 bases lay outside the gene matches. This CDR3 region has 13 residues.

The chain combines TRBV7-9 with TRBJ1-2, with 12 bases aligning to TRBD1. This CDR3 region has 17 residues. Germline CDR1 SEHNR, CDR2 FQNEAQ (reference sequence). V lost 5 bases, J lost 2 bases, and 9 bases stayed unmatched. The CDR3 protein is CASSPPPGQGANYGYTF. In DNA, the CDR3 is TGTGCCAGCAGCCCCCCTCCGGGACAGGGGGCCAACTATGGCTACACCTTC.

The V call is TRBV28, the J call TRBJ2-7, with D perhaps TRBD2 (5 bases). This CDR3 comprises 13 residues. V was trimmed by 11 bases and J by 5 bases, leaving 19 bases between them. CDR1 is MDHEN, CDR2 SYDVKM, per germline. The CDR3 nucleotides read TGTGCCGCAATGCAGGCTAGCCCCAACGAGCAGTACTTC. It is translated as CAAMQASPNEQYF.

This clone was counted a single time. The V gene is TRBV5-1, the J gene TRBJ1-4, with TRBD1 matching 7 bases. The V and J ends lost 2 bases and 4 bases, in that order; junction bases with no gene match: 2. CDR1 and CDR2 from the germline V gene are SGHRS and YFSETQ. The CDR3 runs 14 residues. The CDR3 loop reads CASSLQGNNEKLFF. The CDR3 DNA reads TGCGCCAGCAGCTTACAGGGGAATAATGAAAAACTGTTTTTT. The full variable domain, completed using reference TRBV5-1 and TRBJ1-4, is KAGVTQTPRYLIKTRGQQVTLSCSPISGHRSVSWYQQTPGQGLQFLFEYFSETQRNKGNFPGRFSGRQFSNSRSEMNVSTLELGDSALYLCASSLQGNNEKLFFGSGTQLSVL.

The chain joins TRBV2 to TRBJ1-4; D uncertain. V lost 8 bases and J 6 bases, leaving 13 bases between the germline ends. The length of the CDR3 is 13 residues. From germline, CDR1 is SNHLY and CDR2 FYNNEI. The CDR3, as DNA: TGTGCCAGCCAAGTTACGGTGTATGAAAAACTGTTTTTT. Translating it yields CASQVTVYEKLFF.

There are a few counts of this clone. V usage is TRBV11-2 and J usage is TRBJ2-3; D may be TRBD2 (5 bases). V gave up 1 base and J gave up 4 bases, with 9 bases separating them. The germline gives CDR1 SGHAT, CDR2 FQNNGV. The CDR3 is made up of 14 amino acids. The CDR3 nucleotides read TGTGCCAGCAGCTTAGGTACTAGAGCAGATACGCAGTATTTT. Translating it yields CASSLGTRADTQYF.

This sequence joins TRBV29-1 and TRBJ1-4; a weak D match, TRBD1 (5 bases). This CDR3 has 13 amino acids. Germline V CDR1 and CDR2: SQVTM, ANQGSEA. The ends were cut back, 6 bases at V and 0 bases at J, with 8 bases in the middle. The CDR3 DNA reads TGCAGCGTCGGGGGGGCAACTAATGAAAAACTGTTTTTT. Protein: CSVGGATNEKLFF.

The CDR3 DNA reads TGCGCCAGCAGCCCGAGACAGGGAAGTCACACTGAAGCTTTCTTT. Its translation is CASSPRQGSHTEAFF. The chain couples TRBV5-1 to TRBJ1-1, with 7 bases identical to TRBD1. The V gene end was trimmed by 4 bases and the J gene end by 3 bases; junction bases not matched to a gene: 9. CDR3 length: 15 amino acids. Germline V CDR1 and CDR2: SGHRS, YFSETQ.

In regard to this clone: This CDR3 is also generated by other DNA sequences in the sample. The chain combines TRBV6-5 with TRBJ2-7, with a weak D call TRBD1 (6 bases). V shed 7 bases and J shed 0 bases, with 10 bases lying between them. CDR1 is MNHEY, CDR2 SVGAGI, per germline. This CDR3 contains 13 residues. The CDR3 region is CASKQGRSYEQYF. CDR3 sequence (DNA): TGTGCCAGCAAACAGGGCCGCTCCTACGAGCAGTACTTC.

The sample holds one count of this clone. The V call is TRBV15, the J call TRBJ2-7; 7 bases agree with TRBD1. Per the germline V gene, CDR1 is LNHNV and CDR2 is YYDKDF (reference sequence). The CDR3 loop spans 15 amino acids. Trimming at V came to 0 bases and at J to 6 bases, leaving 8 bases not matched to a gene. The CDR3 coding sequence is TGTGCCACCAGCAGAGATCTCCAGGGGGAAGGCGAGCAGTACTTC. It yields the protein CATSRDLQGEGEQYF. Full variable domain (outside the CDR3, taken from reference TRBV15 and TRBJ2-7): DAMVIQNPRYQVTQFGKPVTLSCSQTLNHNVMYWYQQKSSQAPKLLFHYYDKDFNNEADTPDNFQSRRPNTSFCFLDIRSPGLGDTAMYLCATSRDLQGEGEQYFGPGTRLTVT.

There are a few counts of this clone. The J gene is TRBJ1-3, the V gene TRBV29-1; 9 nucleotides line up with TRBD1. CDR1 is SQVTM and CDR2 is ANQGSEA in the germline V gene. The CDR3 spans 15 residues. The V gene end was trimmed by 7 bases and the J gene end by 3 bases; junction bases not matched to a gene: 10. The CDR3 bases are TGCAGCGCCGCGGCAACAGGGGGCTTTGGAAACACCATATATTTT. Protein sequence: CSAAATGGFGNTIYF.

The gene calls are TRBV7-2 and TRBJ1-1, with 12 bases that match TRBD1. The CDR3 has 17 residues. Per germline, CDR1 SGHTA and CDR2 FQGNSA. With 5 bases clipped from V and 6 bases from J, the junction kept 13 bases outside the gene matches. CDR3 residues: CASSPRDRGPQSAEAFF. CDR3 DNA: TGTGCCAGCAGCCCCCGGGACAGGGGGCCACAATCGGCTGAAGCTTTCTTT.

The chain combines TRBV4-3 with TRBJ1-4; 9 bases fit TRBD1. The CDR3 consists of 15 residues. The germline V gene encodes CDR1 LGHNA and CDR2 YSLEER. With 1 base clipped from V and 8 bases from J, the junction kept 5 bases outside the gene matches. CDR3 protein: CASSQGTGVAEKLFF. The DNA for the CDR3 is TGCGCCAGCAGCCAAGGGACAGGGGTGGCAGAAAAACTGTTTTTT.

The genes are TRBV9 and TRBJ2-7, with 9 bases matching TRBD2. This CDR3 region has 15 residues. CDR1 and CDR2 from the germline V gene are SGDLS and YYNGEE. Trimming cost V 0 bases and J 6 bases; bases outside gene matches: 7. The CDR3 region has the DNA TGTGCCAGCAGCGTAGGGAGCGGGGGGCCCTTCGAGCAGTACTTC. Its protein product is CASSVGSGGPFEQYF.